This T cell receptor beta chain was retrieved from a study of blood T cell repertoires in COVID-19 (dated by TCRdb to 2019 to 2021). Notes on the research overall: Samples from collaborators originated in the United States, Italy and Spain and spanned both the acute and convalescent phases of COVID-19. The prospective study material was composed of cDNA or gDNA derived from T cells, B-cell-depleted T cells, or PBMCs. The dataset comprised deeply sampled blood TCRbeta repertoires from subjects exposed to, actively infected with, or recovered from COVID-19. The repertoires were released in a freely available public database intended as a resource for research on the immune response to SARS-CoV-2. The samples were drawn from the first 160 participants of the ongoing ImmuneRACE study and from over 950 subjects provided by 6 global collaborators. Sample metadata almost always included a de-identified subject ID, COVID-19 status, age in years and sex. HLA class I and class II types, where available, came from metadata supplied by the sample provider rather than from assay-based typing.

Each collaborating institution followed its own protocols to collect whole blood in K2EDTA tubes. Collaborator samples were shipped for TCRbeta analysis as frozen whole blood, isolated PBMCs, or DNA extracted from either sample type. The CDR3 runs 16 residues from the cysteine to the phenylalanine. The DNA shown is the 48-base CDR3, in frame from base 1. In the germline V gene, CDR1 corresponds to SGHVS and CDR2 to FNYEAQ. V and J are truncated by 5 bases and 0 bases respectively, leaving an intervening sequence of 14 bases. Paper-wide results and their limitations: The amount of clinical and demographic metadata varied by source and participant and was provided uncurated.

The immunoSEQ Assay, a bias-controlled multiplex PCR, was used to amplify TCRbeta CDR3 regions from genomic DNA. The authors processed their data as follows. The number of nucleated cells in each sample was estimated from the amplification of reference gene primers within the assay. To quantify the absolute abundance of each unique TCRbeta CDR3 rearrangement, sequence reads were collapsed and filtered. For each sample, productive Simpson clonality was calculated by taking the square root of Simpson's diversity index across productive rearrangements. The table comes from immuneACCESS by way of TCRdb, which keeps in-frame sequences with V and J called. Part of the clones is missing from these tables; in studies checked, under half for an unresolved V gene and the rest for unknown reasons. V, J and clone size derive from that table, while D and trimming were established from the DNA sequence. This sample comprises over 90,000 clones, roughly 85% of them detected only once. 2% to 2.5% of the sample rests with the top ten.

In the case of this clone: Its antigen is unknown. No base-level quality is on record; no much larger clone is a single base apart.

The sequenced sample was peripheral blood. Recombination connected TRBV7-6 to TRBJ1-3, with no reliable assignment of the D segment. The sequence was obtained from a man aged 45 to 65 with active COVID-19. At the DNA level, the sequence is TGTGCCAGCAGCATTCGGCCTCCGGGCTCTGGAAACACCATATATTTT. Its translation is CASSIRPPGSGNTIYF.